Below, one TCR beta chain is given with its context. The sample originates from a study of shared clonotypes between healthy human individuals. In the study overall: Donor ages ranged 18 to 49 years: a couple of women, a few men.

V trimming: 7 bases; J trimming: 1 base; junction bases outside the gene matches: 15. The CDR3 is made up of 17 amino acids. Germline V gene sequence: CDR1 SNHLY, CDR2 FYNNEI. At the deep level, the assay was run. The authors ran unsorted PBMC replicate PCRs on 300 ng DNA, about 31,000 T cell genomes. Authors' processing steps: There were no quality scores in the junction-only immunoSEQ sequences, so filtering differed. Some clones are missing from TCRdb's copy, which holds only in-frame ones; the method was immunoSEQ multiplex PCR. V and J calls and clone size are given by that table; D and trimming were obtained from the DNA. The profile shows about 480,000 clones, 75% to 85% of them singletons.

The source of this sequence is a woman aged 40 to 50 in good health. Some clones in this sample may be carry-over from other donors' samples. The specimen was PBMCs. V gene TRBV2 combines with J gene TRBJ1-1; 7 nucleotides agree with TRBD1. CDR3 in DNA: TGTGCCAGCACCTATCCCATATCAGGGGGTAAGAACACTGAAGCTTTCTTT. Translating gives CASTYPISGGKNTEAFF.